The rows below give T cell receptor beta chains drawn from one sample of a study of cytomegalovirus exposure and HLA in healthy donors. Produced via immunoSEQ multiplex PCR; TCRdb's table is partial and in-frame only. The sample consists of roughly 58,000 clones, approximately 80% of them appearing once. Sequencing was carried out using PBMCs. These receptors were collected from a human donor in good health. Both conserved end residues are part of each CDR3. The order of the fields is V gene, D gene, J gene, clone size, CDR3 DNA, CDR3 protein. The D gene is left open where the match is weak. Clone size is shown for a subset of rows, as once, few, many or a class of expanded clone.

v_gene: TRBV5-1; d_gene: TRBD2; j_gene: TRBJ2-1; abundance: NA; CDR3nt: TGCGCCAGCTCAATGCTAGCGGGAGAGTGGAATGAGCAGTTCTTC; CDR3aa: CASSMLAGEWNEQFF
v_gene: TRBV6-6; d_gene: NA; j_gene: TRBJ2-5; abundance: NA; CDR3nt: TGTGCCAGCAGCCGTTACTCGGGGCAAGAGACCCAGTACTTC; CDR3aa: CASSRYSGQETQYF
v_gene: TRBV11-3; d_gene: TRBD1; j_gene: TRBJ2-1; abundance: NA; CDR3nt: TGTGCCAGCAGCCAAGGACAGGACTCCTACAATGAGCAGTTCTTC; CDR3aa: CASSQGQDSYNEQFF
v_gene: TRBV11-3; d_gene: TRBD1; j_gene: TRBJ2-2; abundance: once; CDR3nt: TGTGCCAGCAGCCCCGGGACAGGGAACACCGGGGAGCTGTTTTTT; CDR3aa: CASSPGTGNTGELFF
v_gene: TRBV10-3; d_gene: NA; j_gene: TRBJ2-3; abundance: NA; CDR3nt: TGTGCCATGGCGCTTAGCTCTACTACAGATACGCAGTATTTT; CDR3aa: CAMALSSTTDTQYF
v_gene: TRBV6-1; d_gene: TRBD2; j_gene: TRBJ2-7; abundance: NA; CDR3nt: TGTGCCAGCAGTGGGAGACTAGCGGGACAGGGAGAGCAGTACTTC; CDR3aa: CASSGRLAGQGEQYF
v_gene: TRBV6-1; d_gene: TRBD1; j_gene: TRBJ1-1; abundance: NA; CDR3nt: TGTGCCAGCAGCACCGGGACAGGGGGGGCTGAAGCTTTCTTT; CDR3aa: CASSTGTGGAEAFF
v_gene: TRBV10-3; d_gene: NA; j_gene: TRBJ1-2; abundance: NA; CDR3nt: TGTGCCATCAGTGAATCAGGGCGAGACGTGGATGGCTACACCTTC; CDR3aa: CAISESGRDVDGYTF
v_gene: TRBV21-1; d_gene: NA; j_gene: TRBJ1-1; abundance: NA; CDR3nt: TGTGCCAGCAGCAAAGGGACAGGTGAAGCTTTCTTT; CDR3aa: CASSKGTGEAFF
v_gene: TRBV16; d_gene: NA; j_gene: TRBJ1-3; abundance: NA; CDR3nt: TGTGCCAGCAGCCAAGGGCTGGAATCTGGAAACACCATATATTTT; CDR3aa: CASSQGLESGNTIYF
v_gene: TRBV6-6; d_gene: NA; j_gene: TRBJ1-1; abundance: NA; CDR3nt: TGTGCCAGCAGTTATGAGCGGGGCACAGGCGGAGTCCTCGCTTTCTTT; CDR3aa: CASSYERGTGGVLAFF
v_gene: TRBV4-1; d_gene: NA; j_gene: TRBJ1-4; abundance: once; CDR3nt: TGCGCCAGCAGCCCCTATACAGATAAACTGTTTTTT; CDR3aa: CASSPYTDKLFF
v_gene: TRBV18; d_gene: TRBD1; j_gene: TRBJ2-5; abundance: NA; CDR3nt: TGTGCCAGCTCACCCCGACAGGGACAGGGGGAGACCCAGTACTTC; CDR3aa: CASSPRQGQGETQYF
v_gene: TRBV29-1; d_gene: TRBD2; j_gene: TRBJ2-3; abundance: once; CDR3nt: TGCAGCGTTACCGGACTAGCGACAGATACGCAGTATTTT; CDR3aa: CSVTGLATDTQYF
v_gene: TRBV18; d_gene: TRBD1; j_gene: TRBJ2-1; abundance: NA; CDR3nt: TGTGCCAGCTCCCCCGACAGGGTCTCCTACAATGAGCAGTTCTTC; CDR3aa: CASSPDRVSYNEQFF
v_gene: TRBV28; d_gene: NA; j_gene: TRBJ1-6; abundance: NA; CDR3nt: TGTGCCAGCAATGCGCGACAGAACTATAATTCACCCCTCCACTTT; CDR3aa: CASNARQNYNSPLHF
v_gene: TRBV5-1; d_gene: TRBD2; j_gene: TRBJ2-5; abundance: NA; CDR3nt: TGCGCCAGCAGCTTGGGTGGACTAGCGGGGACACAAGAGACCCAGTACTTC; CDR3aa: CASSLGGLAGTQETQYF
v_gene: TRBV19; d_gene: TRBD2; j_gene: TRBJ2-4; abundance: NA; CDR3nt: TGTGCCAGTAGTATGCCGGGTGCCGGGCGGGAGGGCCCCAAAAACATTCAGTACTTC; CDR3aa: CASSMPGAGREGPKNIQYF
v_gene: TRBV9; d_gene: NA; j_gene: TRBJ2-2; abundance: NA; CDR3nt: TGTGCCAGCAGCGGCGGGACAGCTTTAACCGGGGAGCTGTTTTTT; CDR3aa: CASSGGTALTGELFF